The T cell receptor beta chain described here comes from a study of blood T cell repertoires in COVID-19. Looking at the study overall: COVID-19 samples from acute and convalescent phases originated in the United States, Italy and Spain. From T cells, B-cell-depleted T cells, or PBMCs came the material, which was cDNA or gDNA.

Per the original data handling: Reference gene primer amplification gave nucleated cell count estimates. Some clones are missing from TCRdb's copy, which holds only in-frame ones; the method was immunoSEQ multiplex PCR. V and J calls plus clone size are reproduced from that table; the DNA served to infer D and trimming. Altogether around 16,000 clones are present, about 88% being singletons, with the ten largest covering about a tenth. Germline V lookup: CDR1 LNHDA, CDR2 SQIVND (reference sequence). The CDR3 extends over 14 amino acids. V was cut by 1 base and J by 4 bases, with 11 bases left in between.

The clonotype originates from a man older than 75 with acute or convalescent COVID-19. The V and J genes are TRBV19 and TRBJ2-7; TRBD1 might be the D (7 bases). The sequenced sample consisted of peripheral blood. CDR3 sequence: CASSIGRGRYEQYF. The CDR3 DNA reads as TGTGCCAGTAGTATAGGCAGGGGGAGGTACGAGCAGTACTTC.